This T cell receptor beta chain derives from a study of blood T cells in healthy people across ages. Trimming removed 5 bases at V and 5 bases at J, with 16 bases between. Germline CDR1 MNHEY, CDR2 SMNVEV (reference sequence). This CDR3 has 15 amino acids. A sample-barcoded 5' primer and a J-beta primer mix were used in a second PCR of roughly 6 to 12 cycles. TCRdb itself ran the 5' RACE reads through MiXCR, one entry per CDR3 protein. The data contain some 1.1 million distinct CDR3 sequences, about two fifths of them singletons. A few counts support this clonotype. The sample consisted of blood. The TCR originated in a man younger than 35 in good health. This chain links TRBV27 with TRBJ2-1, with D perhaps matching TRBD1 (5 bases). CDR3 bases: TGTGCCAGCAGTAAGGACACCGGATTCCACAATGAGCAGTTCTTC. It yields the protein CASSKDTGFHNEQFF.